This T cell receptor (beta chain) was identified during a study of T-cell memory formation after mild COVID-19 (dated by TCRdb to the early 2020s). For the study in its entirety: Most TCR sequence clusters were specific to one of the two donors. The cohort comprised two young, previously healthy adult volunteers, one female and one male. T-cell clones expanding and contracting after mild COVID-19 in two donors were tracked by longitudinal TCRalpha and TCRbeta repertoire sequencing.

Worth noting for this clonotype: It has no known antigen specificity. No qualities accompany the bases; no much larger clone lies one base away.

Ficoll-Paque density gradient centrifugation was used to isolate PBMCs. TCRdb shows the sequencer as Illumina NovaSeq 6000. cDNA libraries for TCRalpha and TCRbeta were prepared by 5'RACE using constant-segment primers, with sample barcodes and unique molecular identifiers added. Trizol reagent was used to extract RNA from every sample. Amplification of the libraries took two PCR steps, and the second step added a second sample barcode plus Illumina TruSeq adapters. Libraries were sequenced on an Illumina NovaSeq with 2 x 150 bp paired-end reads. The paper's data handling went like this. With migec v1.2.7, reads were demultiplexed and then collapsed into UMI-guided consensus sequences. Using mixcr v2.1.11, UMI consensuses were aligned to TRA and TRB V and J templates and then assembled into clonotypes. Expanded or contracted clonotypes were those called significant by both edgeR and NoisET, with noise models trained on biological replicates. For edgeR calls, the cutoffs were a false discovery rate-adjusted p below 0.01 and a log2 fold-change threshold of 1. As an exploratory analysis of dynamics, max-normalized trajectories of the 1000 most abundant clonotypes were examined with PCA combined with hierarchical clustering. Each responding clone was given a CD4 or CD8 phenotype based on the CD4+ and CD8+ repertoires, which had been sequenced separately. TCRdb passed the public sequencing reads through fastp at Q25 and MiXCR, retaining productive beta sequences. Every CDR3 protein is listed once, alongside the most common genes and DNA of its rows. The V and J calls and clone size are TCRdb's, not the authors'. For this sample there are about 280,000 distinct CDR3 sequences; 8% to 9% appear just once. Clones ranked in the top ten supply roughly 22% of the sample.

General conclusions and limits of the study: Some responding clones were found in pre-infection memory, which suggests that pre-existing cross-reactive memory T cells took part in the SARS-CoV-2 response. The second-wave clones that peaked on day 37 were not confirmed to be SARS-CoV-2 specific. From day 15 to 85, contracting clones showed balanced CD4/CD8 phenotypes, whereas a second wave of clones that expanded from day 15 to 37 leaned towards CD4+. Contracting CD4+ clones appeared mostly in the CM and EM memory subsets, whereas CD8+ clones were enriched in EMRA. Only a couple of mild cases were covered by the study, and larger cohorts that include severe cases with pre-infection samples were considered necessary.

V is cut by 6 bases and J by 5 bases, and the space between the germline ends is 12 bases. Based on the germline V gene, the CDR1 and CDR2 sequences are ENHRY and SYGVKD. The CDR3 starts with the cysteine, ends with the phenylalanine, and has 13 residues. Only the CDR3 DNA stays, 39 bases, in frame from base 1. The chain is encoded by TRBV10-3 joined to TRBJ2-3; no D gene can be assigned with confidence. The sequencing sample was made of PBMCs or a T cell subset sorted from them (not recorded which). The TCR originated in a man between 18 and 35 years old who had mild COVID-19 (a few samples of this study predate the infection). The sample titles of this study are shuffled in the database, so cell type and time point are left out; the donor was told from shared clones. The nucleotide sequence is given as TGTGCCATCAGCGTGGTTGCTCGAGATACGCAGTATTTT. Its amino acids are CAISVVARDTQYF.